The rows below give T cell receptor beta chains drawn from one sample of a study of T cell responses to AZD1222 COVID-19 vaccine. Clones were sequenced by immunoSEQ multiplex PCR, and TCRdb holds only the in-frame ones, with some missing. The profile shows some 150,000 clones, approximately 94% of them singletons. The specimen was peripheral blood, collected on day 0 of AZD1222 vaccination. The source is an adult in good health. Each CDR3 is given with its conserved first and last residue. The D gene is left open where the match is weak. Some rows mark clone size as missing; the rest say once, few, many or name a class of expanded clone.

D gene,clone size,J gene,V gene,CDR3 length,CDR3 DNA,CDR3 protein
.,.,TRBJ2-7,TRBV6-5,11,TGTGCCAGCACAATTTCCTACGAGCAGTACTTC,CASTISYEQYF
.,.,TRBJ1-3,TRBV2,12,TGTGCCAGCAGTGTCTCCGGGAACACCATATATTTT,CASSVSGNTIYF
TRBD2,.,TRBJ2-1,TRBV2,15,TGTGCCAGCAGTCCTTTAGCGGGCCTGAACAATGAGCAGTTCTTC,CASSPLAGLNNEQFF
.,once,TRBJ2-1,TRBV5-1,14,TGCGCCAGCAGCCCGGGGACTTCGTACAATGAGCAGTTCTTC,CASSPGTSYNEQFF
.,.,TRBJ2-1,TRBV29-1,17,TGCAGCGCCGCAAAGACCGGGACACTTTTTTCCTACAATGAGCAGTTCTTC,CSAAKTGTLFSYNEQFF
.,.,TRBJ1-5,TRBV19,15,TGTGCCAGTGGGGGCACACAGGGTAGCAATCAGCCCCAGCATTTT,CASGGTQGSNQPQHF
.,.,TRBJ1-6,TRBV28,14,TGTGCCAGCAGTCGGGACTTCCGCGGTTCACCCCTCCACTTT,CASSRDFRGSPLHF
.,.,TRBJ1-2,TRBV16,15,TGTGCCAGCAGCCCGATTGTAGCGGGGTCTCATGGCTACACCTTC,CASSPIVAGSHGYTF
.,.,TRBJ1-3,TRBV9,15,TGTGCCAGCAGCACCGGTTGGGGCCCTGGAAACACCATATATTTT,CASSTGWGPGNTIYF
.,.,TRBJ1-2,TRBV5-1,14,TGCGCCAGCAGCTCACTGGACGGGACCTATGGCTACACCTTC,CASSSLDGTYGYTF
.,.,TRBJ1-3,TRBV9,13,TGTGCCAGCAGCGTAGCTGCCGGGAACACCATATATTTT,CASSVAAGNTIYF
TRBD2,.,TRBJ2-3,TRBV2,17,TGTGCCAGCATGGAGACTAGCGGACACTTAATCACAGATACGCAGTATTTT,CASMETSGHLITDTQYF
TRBD2,.,TRBJ2-7,TRBV2,16,TGTGCCAGCAGGGGGCCCGGGACTAGCGGGGGCTACGAGCAGTACTTC,CASRGPGTSGGYEQYF
.,.,TRBJ2-3,TRBV7-9,17,TGTGCCAGCAGCTTAACCTCGGACATTTTCGGGGCAGATACGCAGTATTTT,CASSLTSDIFGADTQYF
TRBD1,.,TRBJ1-1,TRBV30,15,TGTGCCTGGAGTTCCCCGGACAGGGAGATAGAGGAAGCTTTCTTT,CAWSSPDREIEEAFF
TRBD1,.,TRBJ1-6,TRBV3-1/TRBV3-2,14,TGTGCCAGCAGTCGTACAGGGGGCGATTCACCCCTCCACTTT,CASSRTGGDSPLHF
.,.,TRBJ1-6,TRBV4-1,13,TGCGCCAGCAGCCAAGAACGAAATTCACCCCTCCACTTT,CASSQERNSPLHF
.,once,TRBJ2-6,TRBV5-1,17,TGCGCCAGCAGTCGAGGACAGCGAATCTCTGGGGCCAACGTCCTGACTTTC,CASSRGQRISGANVLTF
TRBD1,.,TRBJ1-5,TRBV7-8,15,TGTGCCAGCAGCCCAGGGACAGCTAAGAATCAGCCCCAGCATTTT,CASSPGTAKNQPQHF
TRBD1,.,TRBJ1-2,TRBV6-5,14,TGTGCCAGCAGTCGGACAGGGCTTAACTATGGCTACACCTTC,CASSRTGLNYGYTF
TRBD1,.,TRBJ2-7,TRBV5-6,17,TGTGCCAGCAGCTTGGAGGGGCGGAGGGACAGGGACCACGAGCAGTACTTC,CASSLEGRRDRDHEQYF
.,.,TRBJ1-4,TRBV7-8,15,TGTGCCAGCAGCTTAGGGGGGGCGGTTAATGAAAAACTGTTTTTT,CASSLGGAVNEKLFF
TRBD1,.,TRBJ2-1,TRBV29-1,15,TGCAGCGTTGAGACCCGGGACAGGGATGACAATGAGCAGTTCTTC,CSVETRDRDDNEQFF
.,.,TRBJ1-1,TRBV3-1/TRBV3-2,15,TGTGCCAGCAGCCAAGATTCTCGGGGGTGGACTGAAGCTTTCTTT,CASSQDSRGWTEAFF
.,.,TRBJ1-4,TRBV5-1,13,TGCGCCAGCAGCTTCGCAGGGGATGAAAAACTGTTTTTT,CASSFAGDEKLFF
.,.,TRBJ2-5,TRBV5-4,13,TGTGCCAGCAGCTTGCCCAGGGGTGAGACCCAGTACTTC,CASSLPRGETQYF
TRBD2,once,TRBJ2-3,TRBV10-2,13,TGCGCCAGAGCGGGGGATCTCACAGATACGCAGTATTTT,CARAGDLTDTQYF
.,.,TRBJ1-1,TRBV6-4,13,TGTGCCAGCAGTGACGAGGCGGGCACTGAAGCTTTCTTT,CASSDEAGTEAFF
TRBD1,.,TRBJ2-6,TRBV7-9,15,TGTGCCAGCAGACGAACAGGGGCTGGGGCCAACGTCCTGACTTTC,CASRRTGAGANVLTF
.,.,TRBJ2-7,TRBV3-1/TRBV3-2,14,TGTGCCAGCAGCTCTCGAACGGGGAGTGGCGAGCAGTACTTC,CASSSRTGSGEQYF
.,.,TRBJ1-5,TRBV6-5,13,TGTGCCAGCAGGGCGGGGTTCAATCAGCCCCAGCATTTT,CASRAGFNQPQHF
.,.,TRBJ1-5,TRBV12-5,13,TGTGCTAGTGGACGCGGGTATGGTCAGCCCCAGCATTTT,CASGRGYGQPQHF
.,.,TRBJ1-1,TRBV18,13,TGTGCCAGCTCACAGGGATTGGACACTGAAGCTTTCTTT,CASSQGLDTEAFF
TRBD1,.,TRBJ1-5,TRBV2,15,TGTGCCAGCAGTCAGGGGGCTAGGAGCAATCAGCCCCAGCATTTT,CASSQGARSNQPQHF
.,.,TRBJ1-4,TRBV7-2,14,TGTGCCAGCAGCTACGGGGCCGGGTGGGAAAAACTGTTTTTT,CASSYGAGWEKLFF
.,.,TRBJ1-1,TRBV13,13,TGTGCCAGCTCTACAGGACAGAGCACTGAAGCTTTCTTT,CASSTGQSTEAFF
.,once,TRBJ1-3,TRBV12-5,16,TGTGCTAGTGGTTTGTCGTGGCCCGGGTCTGGAAACACCATATATTTT,CASGLSWPGSGNTIYF
.,.,TRBJ2-7,TRBV5-5,15,TGTGCCAGCAGCTTGGTTGCAGGAGCGGGTGTCGAGCAGTACTTC,CASSLVAGAGVEQYF
.,.,TRBJ1-4,TRBV5-4,14,TGTGCCACCTCCCCCACAGCAACTAATGAAAAACTGTTTTTT,CATSPTATNEKLFF
TRBD1,.,TRBJ1-2,TRBV6-4,13,TGTGCCAGCAGTCCCCGGACAGGGCATGGCTACACCTTC,CASSPRTGHGYTF
TRBD2,.,TRBJ2-5,TRBV2,13,TGTGCCAGCAGGGGCGGGAGCTCAGGGACCCAGTACTTC,CASRGGSSGTQYF
TRBD1,.,TRBJ2-7,TRBV6-6,16,TGTGCCAGCAGTTCCCCCGGACAGGAAAGCTCCTACGAGCAGTACTTC,CASSSPGQESSYEQYF
TRBD1,.,TRBJ2-1,TRBV25-1,14,TGTGCCAGCAGTGCTATAGACAGGGGAGAGAGGCAGTTCTTC,CASSAIDRGERQFF